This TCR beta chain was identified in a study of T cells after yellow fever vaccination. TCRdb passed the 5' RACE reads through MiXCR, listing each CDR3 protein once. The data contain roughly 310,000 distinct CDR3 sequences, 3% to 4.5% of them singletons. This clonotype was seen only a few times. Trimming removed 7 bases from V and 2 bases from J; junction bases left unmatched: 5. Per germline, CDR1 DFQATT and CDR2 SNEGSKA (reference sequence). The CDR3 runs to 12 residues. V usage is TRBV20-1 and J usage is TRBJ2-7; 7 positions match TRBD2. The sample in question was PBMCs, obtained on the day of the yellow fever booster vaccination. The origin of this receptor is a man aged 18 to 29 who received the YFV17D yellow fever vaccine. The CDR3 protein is CSGGGGAYEQYF. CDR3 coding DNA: TGCAGTGGTGGGGGAGGGGCCTACGAGCAGTACTTC.